A selection of T cell receptor beta chains follows, all from one sample in a study of blood T cell repertoires in COVID-19. Data came from immunoSEQ multiplex PCR; TCRdb stores just in-frame clones and leaves some out. The sample includes hundreds of thousands of clones, around 91% of them seen just once. The sequencing sample was made of PBMCs or T cells enriched from blood (not recorded which). Every receptor here comes from a man aged 25 to 40 who had recovered from COVID-19. Each CDR3 is given with its conserved first and last residue. The D gene is left open where the match is weak. The size field is filled for only some rows; it gives once, few, many or a size class.

TRBJ2-1,.,TRBV7-3,TRBD2,CASSPTGREPSSYNEQFF,TGTGCCAGCAGCCCGACCGGGAGGGAGCCTAGCTCCTACAATGAGCAGTTCTTC
TRBJ2-7,.,TRBV5-4,.,CASSLSNADYEQYF,TGTGCCAGCAGCTTATCCAACGCGGACTACGAGCAGTACTTC
TRBJ2-3,.,TRBV5-1,.,CASTFVTGTTDTQYF,TGCGCCAGCACCTTTGTGACAGGCACCACAGATACGCAGTATTTT
TRBJ2-7,.,TRBV9,TRBD2,CASSVGLAGGRDEQYF,TGTGCCAGCAGCGTAGGGTTGGCGGGAGGTCGGGACGAGCAGTACTTC
TRBJ2-7,once,TRBV6-5,TRBD2,CASRTGLAGVEQYF,TGTGCCAGCAGGACGGGACTAGCGGGGGTCGAGCAGTACTTC
TRBJ1-5,.,TRBV9,.,CASSVRVGGPQHF,TGTGCCAGCAGCGTACGGGTAGGGGGGCCCCAGCATTTT
TRBJ2-2,.,TRBV7-3,TRBD2,CASSLGLAVNTGELFF,TGTGCCAGCAGCCTCGGACTAGCTGTGAACACCGGGGAGCTGTTTTTT
TRBJ2-1,.,TRBV7-9,TRBD2,CASSQREGQGNEQFF,TGTGCCAGCAGCCAGCGGGAGGGCCAGGGAAATGAGCAGTTCTTC
TRBJ2-3,.,TRBV2,.,CASSDGSGTDTQYF,TGTGCCAGCAGTGACGGGTCTGGCACAGATACGCAGTATTTT
TRBJ1-2,once,TRBV5-5,.,CASSLAGTNYGYTF,TGTGCCAGCAGCTTGGCAGGGACTAACTATGGCTACACCTTC
TRBJ2-3,.,TRBV28,.,CASTGKASPQYF,TGTGCCAGCACCGGGAAGGCGTCTCCGCAGTATTTT
TRBJ2-6,.,TRBV9,TRBD1,CASRKQGAAGANVLTF,TGTGCCAGCAGGAAACAGGGGGCAGCTGGGGCCAACGTCCTGACTTTC
TRBJ1-1,.,TRBV29-1,.,CSVEDHPGAGTEAFF,TGCAGCGTTGAAGATCATCCAGGGGCGGGCACTGAAGCTTTCTTT
TRBJ2-1,.,TRBV5-4,.,CASSLFIGNTRNEQFF,TGTGCCAGCAGCTTGTTTATCGGGAACACACGCAATGAGCAGTTCTTC
TRBJ2-2,.,TRBV20-1,.,CSAPRTGELFF,TGCAGTGCTCCACGGACCGGGGAGCTGTTTTTT
TRBJ1-5,once,TRBV2,.,CASKQGDQPQHF,TGTGCCAGCAAGCAGGGTGATCAGCCCCAGCATTTT
TRBJ1-6,once,TRBV5-1,.,CASSLMGPNNSPLHF,TGCGCCAGCAGCTTGATGGGCCCGAATAATTCACCCCTCCACTTT
TRBJ2-5,.,TRBV4-1,.,CASSQDPGETQYF,TGCGCCAGCAGCCAAGATCCCGGAGAGACCCAGTACTTC
TRBJ2-7,few,TRBV5-1,TRBD2,CASSLSGGPEQYF,TGCGCCAGCAGCTTGTCGGGAGGGCCCGAGCAGTACTTC
TRBJ2-3,.,TRBV7-3,TRBD2,CASSSGLAFPGGDTQYF,TGTGCCAGCAGCTCGGGACTAGCGTTCCCCGGTGGAGATACGCAGTATTTT
TRBJ2-2,.,TRBV6-5,.,CASSLAVTGELFF,TGTGCCAGCTCGCTGGCGGTCACCGGGGAGCTGTTTTTT
TRBJ2-5,.,TRBV19,TRBD2,CASSGGGLAGGLETQYF,TGTGCCAGTAGCGGAGGCGGACTAGCGGGAGGTCTAGAGACCCAGTACTTC
TRBJ2-7,.,TRBV7-8,.,CASSLAGTLWSYEQYF,TGTGCCAGCAGCTTAGCCGGGACTCTATGGTCCTACGAGCAGTACTTC
TRBJ2-3,.,TRBV28,.,CASSPPADTQYF,TGTGCCAGCAGTCCCCCAGCAGATACGCAGTATTTT
TRBJ1-1,.,TRBV18,.,CASSPAGGTEAFF,TGTGCCAGCTCACCAGCGGGGGGAACTGAAGCTTTCTTT
TRBJ2-3,.,TRBV9,.,CASSAAGGLGTDTQYF,TGTGCCAGCAGCGCTGCCGGGGGTTTGGGCACAGATACGCAGTATTTT
TRBJ1-2,once,TRBV18,.,CASSPLTGYYGYTF,TGTGCCAGCTCACCACTTACAGGGTACTATGGCTACACCTTC
TRBJ2-7,.,TRBV30,TRBD1,CAAPGQGGYEQYF,TGTGCCGCACCGGGACAGGGAGGTTACGAGCAGTACTTC
TRBJ2-2,once,TRBV9,TRBD2,CASSASSGRLLTGELFF,TGTGCCAGCAGCGCCTCTAGCGGGAGGCTTCTCACCGGGGAGCTGTTTTTT
TRBJ1-2,.,TRBV3-1/TRBV3-2,.,CASSQERGNYGYTF,TGTGCCAGCAGCCAAGAGCGAGGGAACTATGGCTACACCTTC
TRBJ1-2,once,TRBV28,.,CASKGTTRNYGYTF,TGTGCCAGCAAAGGGACAACTAGGAACTATGGCTACACCTTC
TRBJ2-2,.,TRBV7-9,TRBD1,CASSPPLGQESVGELFF,TGTGCCAGCAGCCCCCCCCTGGGACAGGAGTCCGTAGGGGAGCTGTTTTTT
TRBJ2-1,.,TRBV27,TRBD2,CASSPTSGSVNEQFF,TGTGCCAGCAGCCCCACTAGCGGGAGTGTCAATGAGCAGTTCTTC
TRBJ1-3,.,TRBV12-2,.,CASRLDLVGAACSGNTIYF,TGTGCAAGTCGCCTCGACCTCGTAGGGGCAGCCTGCTCTGGAAACACCATATATTTT
TRBJ2-1,.,TRBV3-1/TRBV3-2,TRBD2,CASSQDPPGLADYNEQFF,TGTGCCAGCAGCCAAGATCCCCCGGGACTAGCGGACTACAATGAGCAGTTCTTC
TRBJ2-1,.,TRBV7-3,.,CASSLMASREQFF,TGTGCCAGCAGCTTAATGGCTAGCAGGGAGCAGTTCTTC
TRBJ2-2,.,TRBV5-1,.,CASNWNGRNTGELFF,TGCGCCAGCAACTGGAACGGGAGGAACACCGGGGAGCTGTTTTTT
TRBJ2-7,.,TRBV29-1,TRBD2,CSVDASGSSYEQYF,TGCAGCGTTGACGCTAGCGGGAGCTCCTACGAGCAGTACTTC
TRBJ1-1,.,TRBV5-1,.,CASSLGGGSGNTEAFF,TGCGCCAGCAGCTTGGGTGGAGGGTCGGGGAACACTGAAGCTTTCTTT
TRBJ1-1,.,TRBV2,.,CASRWTANTEAFF,TGTGCCAGCAGATGGACAGCAAACACTGAAGCTTTCTTT
TRBJ2-7,once,TRBV3-1/TRBV3-2,TRBD2,CASGTSGSSYEQYF,TGTGCGAGCGGGACTAGCGGGAGTTCCTACGAGCAGTACTTC